This entry concerns a single TCR beta chain. The data belong to a study of CD8+CD57+ T cells in acquired aplastic anemia. With V trimmed by 4 bases and J by 1 base, 3 bases remained unmatched. The germline V gene encodes CDR1 SGHTA and CDR2 FQGTGA. The CDR3 contains 15 residues. Using genomic DNA as the template, TCR beta VDJ and CDR3 profiling was carried out. MiXCR, applied by TCRdb to the reads, yields one record per CDR3 protein. The table includes around 180,000 distinct CDR3 sequences, 50% to 75% detected once. This chain uses TRBV7-3 with TRBJ2-3; 9 nucleotides align to TRBD2. Input material: sorted CD4+, CD8+, or CD8+CD57+ T cells (not recorded which) from PBMCs. The receptor comes from a human donor in good health. In DNA form, the CDR3 reads TGTGCCAGCAGCTATAGCGGGAGTGGCACAGATACGCAGTATTTT. Protein product: CASSYSGSGTDTQYF.